Below, 24 T cell receptor beta chains from the same sample are listed, as sequenced in a study of cytomegalovirus exposure and HLA in healthy donors. Researchers ran the PCR with 60 Vbeta and 13 Jbeta primers. The repertoire was sequenced with immunoSEQ multiplex PCR; TCRdb's copy has only in-frame clones and lacks some. The data show around 94,000 clones, approximately 77% seen once. The sequenced material came from PBMCs. The receptors stem from a woman aged 35 to 49 in good health and CMV-seronegative.

The chain joins TRBV7-2 to TRBJ2-3, with D perhaps TRBD1 (5 bases). Per germline, CDR1 SGHTA and CDR2 FQGNSA. The CDR3 consists of 16 residues. Between the trimmed V and J ends, which lost 1 base and 2 bases, there was a span of 13 bases. The CDR3 spells CASSLEGSTHTDTQYF. The CDR3 nucleotides read TGTGCCAGCAGCTTAGAGGGGTCGACCCACACAGATACGCAGTATTTT. The full variable domain, in which reference TRBV7-2 and TRBJ2-3 provide the parts outside the CDR3, is GAGVSQSPSNKVTEKGKDVELRCDPISGHTALYWYRQSLGQGLEFLIYFQGNSAPDKSGLPSDRFSAERTGGSVSTLTIQRTQQEDSAVYLCASSLEGSTHTDTQYFGPGTRLTVL.

The V gene is TRBV29-1, the J gene TRBJ2-3; 12 bases map to TRBD1. CDR1 and CDR2 (germline): SQVTM, ANQGSEA. V dropped 5 bases and J dropped 3; count of bases not matched to a gene: 9. This CDR3 spans 16 amino acids. The CDR3 nucleotides read TGCAGCGTTTATTTCTGGGACAGGGGGCGAACAGATACGCAGTATTTT. Amino acids: CSVYFWDRGRTDTQYF.

This chain connects TRBV19 to TRBJ2-5; 7 nucleotides match TRBD1. The CDR3 length is 15 residues. The V gene's germline CDR1 is LNHDA and CDR2 SQIVND (reference sequence). After removal of 4 bases from V and 1 base from J, the junction contained 6 bases not matched to a gene. The CDR3 sequence: CASSRQGWSQETQYF. The CDR3, as DNA: TGTGCCAGTAGTAGACAGGGCTGGAGCCAAGAGACCCAGTACTTC.

The genes are TRBV4-3 and TRBJ2-5; possibly TRBD2 for D (6 bases). Germline CDR1 and CDR2: LGHNA and YSLEER. Deletions cut 0 bases from V and 5 bases from J, with 13 bases between. CDR3 length: 15 amino acids. Here the CDR3 reads CASSQDSSGLETQYF. The CDR3 DNA is TGCGCCAGCAGCCAAGATTCCAGCGGGTTGGAGACCCAGTACTTC.

This clone has only one observation. This chain connects TRBV18 to TRBJ2-5; possibly TRBD2 for D (5 bases). The germline V and J ends were trimmed by 0 bases and 5 bases, with 13 bases remaining between them. Germline V gene lookup returns CDR1 KGHSH and CDR2 LQKENI. The CDR3 has 15 amino acids. CDR3 residues: CASSPPRVLGETQYF. CDR3 nucleotide sequence: TGTGCCAGCTCACCACCGAGGGTTCTAGGCGAGACCCAGTACTTC.

The chain combines TRBV2 with TRBJ2-3; D possibly corresponds to TRBD2 (6 bases). This CDR3 is built from 15 residues. V was shortened by 3 bases and J by 1 base, with 11 bases between the two germline ends. CDR1 SNHLY and CDR2 FYNNEI come from the germline V gene. The CDR3 sequence is CASSEGGRGTDTQYF. The CDR3 bases are TGTGCCAGCAGTGAGGGAGGCAGGGGCACAGATACGCAGTATTTT.

This chain's CDR3 is CASSSVPSGEYEQYF. The CDR3 bases are TGTGCCAGCAGCAGTGTCCCTAGCGGGGAGTACGAGCAGTACTTC. The chain carries TRBV7-9 and TRBJ2-7; 9 bases are shared with TRBD2. CDR3 length: 15 amino acids. The junction had 9 bases not matched to a gene; V was cut back by 5 bases and J by 4 bases. From germline, CDR1 is SEHNR and CDR2 FQNEAQ (reference sequence).

The chain recombines TRBV2 with TRBJ1-5; 7 nucleotides line up with TRBD1. CDR3 length: 15 residues. CDR1 and CDR2 (germline): SNHLY, FYNNEI. V was pared by 6 bases and J by 4 bases, with 9 bases of the junction left unmatched. DNA of the CDR3: TGTGCCAGCAGCTTCCGGGACAGAGCTAATCAGCCCCAGCATTTT. Translated: CASSFRDRANQPQHF.

Comments on this clone: Other nucleotide sequences from this sample produce the same CDR3. This rearrangement joins TRBV10-3 to TRBJ1-5; D ambiguous. The V and J ends lost 2 bases and 1 base respectively, with 6 bases between them. The CDR3 sequence is 14 residues long. CDR1 ENHRY and CDR2 SYGVKD come from the germline V gene. The CDR3 DNA reads as TGTGCCATCAGTGAGGGGCAGAGCAATCAGCCCCAGCATTTT. It is translated as CAISEGQSNQPQHF.

V gene TRBV5-1 combines with J gene TRBJ2-4; no definite D call. The CDR3 runs 15 residues. Germline V gene data show CDR1 as SGHRS and CDR2 as YFSETQ. Deletions cut 7 bases from V and 2 bases from J, with 16 bases between. The CDR3 sequence: CASFLSPLTKNIQYF. The CDR3 bases are TGCGCCAGCTTCCTCAGTCCCCTCACCAAAAACATTCAGTACTTC.

This chain joins TRBV13 and TRBJ2-1, with 8 nucleotides matching TRBD2. From germline, CDR1 is PRHDT and CDR2 FYEKMQ (reference sequence). CDR3 length equals 14 residues. J was trimmed by 9 bases and V by 5 bases; bases with no gene match: 9. The CDR3 DNA reads as TGTGCCAGCAGCCTACGGGGGGGTTTGGGTGAGCAGTTCTTC. It translates to CASSLRGGLGEQFF.

The chain combines TRBV2 with TRBJ1-3, with D maybe TRBD1 (6 bases). Germline assignment: CDR1 SNHLY and CDR2 FYNNEI. Trimming left V 7 bases short and J 4 bases short, with 8 bases between. This CDR3 has 12 amino acids. CDR3 DNA: TGTGCCAGCACAGGGGACGGAAACACCATATATTTT. Amino acids: CASTGDGNTIYF.

This clone showed up just once. The J gene is TRBJ1-1, the V gene TRBV10-1; no reliable D call. The CDR3 consists of 15 residues. Germline CDR1 and CDR2: WNHNN and SYGVQD (reference sequence). Trimming left V 2 bases short and J 0 bases short, with 10 bases between. The CDR3: CASSEQATMNTEAFF. The CDR3 nucleotides read TGCGCCAGCAGTGAGCAGGCTACGATGAACACTGAAGCTTTCTTT.

The CDR3: CASSPGTGEAYEQYF. The CDR3 nucleotides are TGTGCCAGCAGCCCCGGGACAGGGGAGGCCTACGAGCAGTACTTC. V is TRBV5-6 and J is TRBJ2-7, with 10 positions matching TRBD1. CDR1 is SGHDT, CDR2 YYEEEE, per germline. Germline trimming cut 4 bases from V and 2 bases from J; bases unmatched to any gene: 6. CDR3 size: 15 residues.

The J gene is TRBJ1-5, the V gene TRBV6-1; D is uncertain. The V end lost 7 bases, the J end lost 3 bases, and 10 bases lay between the germline ends. CDR3 size: 13 residues. Germline loops: CDR1 MNHNS, CDR2 SASEGT. The CDR3 DNA is TGTGCCAGCACCGCAGTCAACAATCAGCCCCAGCATTTT. Translating gives CASTAVNNQPQHF.

The genes are TRBV27 and TRBJ1-1; possibly TRBD1 for D (6 bases). Germline CDR1 and CDR2: MNHEY and SMNVEV (reference sequence). This CDR3 is 14 amino acids long. V was pared by 1 base and J by 5 bases, with 11 bases between. CDR3 sequence: CASSLWAGETEAFF. The CDR3 nucleotides are TGTGCCAGCAGTTTATGGGCAGGGGAAACTGAAGCTTTCTTT.

This chain uses TRBV5-8 with TRBJ2-3; maybe TRBD2 (6 bases). The CDR3 extends over 14 amino acids. From germline, CDR1 is SGHTS and CDR2 YDEGEE. V was shortened by 4 bases and J by 3 bases, with 12 bases between the two germline ends. CDR3 coding DNA: TGTGCCAGCAGCCCCGGGACTGGAACAGATACGCAGTATTTT. It is translated as CASSPGTGTDTQYF.

The rearrangement uses TRBV7-2 and TRBJ2-3; D is undetermined. From germline, CDR1 is SGHTA and CDR2 FQGNSA. The V and J ends lost 5 bases and 4 bases respectively, with 16 bases between them. The CDR3 length is 15 residues. The CDR3 sequence is CASSHLEFSSDTQYF. CDR3 sequence (DNA): TGTGCCAGCAGCCATCTGGAGTTTAGCTCAGATACGCAGTATTTT.

This clone is a singleton in its sample. The chain is built from TRBV4-2 and TRBJ2-6; 9 positions match TRBD2. The J segment lost 10 bases and the V segment lost 1 base, leaving 8 bases of the junction unmatched. Looked up from germline, CDR1 is LGHNA and CDR2 is YNFKEQ. CDR3 length: 16 residues. CDR3: CASSQVATSGYNVLTF. The CDR3, as DNA: TGTGCCAGCAGCCAAGTGGCGACTAGCGGATATAACGTCCTGACTTTC.

This clone was counted between two and nine times. The chain is built from TRBV7-9 and TRBJ1-1; D is possibly TRBD1 (6 bases). The CDR3 loop spans 15 amino acids. Germline loops: CDR1 SEHNR, CDR2 FQNEAQ (reference sequence). V was trimmed by 5 bases and J by 1 base, leaving 14 bases between them. As DNA, the CDR3 is TGTGCCAGCAGCGTGAACAGGGATCAGAACACTGAAGCTTTCTTT. This translates into CASSVNRDQNTEAFF.

The chain links TRBV7-2 to TRBJ1-3; D perhaps matches TRBD1 (5 bases). CDR1 and CDR2 (germline): SGHTA, FQGNSA. CDR3 length equals 15 residues. V gave up 5 bases and J gave up 0 bases, with 11 bases separating them. In DNA form, the CDR3 reads TGTGCCAGCAGCCCTACAGGAACCTCTGGAAACACCATATATTTT. Translating it yields CASSPTGTSGNTIYF.

The rearrangement uses TRBV27 and TRBJ2-3; D might be TRBD2 (6 bases). V shed 2 bases and J shed 11 bases, with 20 bases lying between them. The CDR3 runs to 15 residues. From germline, CDR1 is MNHEY and CDR2 SMNVEV (reference sequence). The CDR3 bases are TGTGCCAGCAGTTTAAGTCATGGCGGGACTTTGGTGCAGTATTTT. Encoded protein: CASSLSHGGTLVQYF.

V and J are TRBV25-1 and TRBJ2-7, with TRBD1 identical over 9 bases. Germline-derived CDR1 and CDR2 are MGHDK and SYGVNS. The CDR3 consists of 13 residues. V shed 6 bases, J shed 6 bases, and the junction held 6 bases outside the gene matches. Here the CDR3 reads CASSPTGGSEQYF. The CDR3 DNA follows: TGTGCCAGCAGCCCCACAGGGGGCTCCGAGCAGTACTTC.

The rearrangement uses TRBV6-5 and TRBJ1-1; D perhaps matches TRBD1 (5 bases). CDR3 size: 13 residues. Per germline, CDR1 MNHEY and CDR2 SVGAGI. The ends were cut back, 1 base at V and 3 bases at J, with 6 bases in the middle. CDR3 residues: CASSYYRYTEAFF. The CDR3 DNA follows: TGTGCCAGCAGTTACTACAGGTACACTGAAGCTTTCTTT.